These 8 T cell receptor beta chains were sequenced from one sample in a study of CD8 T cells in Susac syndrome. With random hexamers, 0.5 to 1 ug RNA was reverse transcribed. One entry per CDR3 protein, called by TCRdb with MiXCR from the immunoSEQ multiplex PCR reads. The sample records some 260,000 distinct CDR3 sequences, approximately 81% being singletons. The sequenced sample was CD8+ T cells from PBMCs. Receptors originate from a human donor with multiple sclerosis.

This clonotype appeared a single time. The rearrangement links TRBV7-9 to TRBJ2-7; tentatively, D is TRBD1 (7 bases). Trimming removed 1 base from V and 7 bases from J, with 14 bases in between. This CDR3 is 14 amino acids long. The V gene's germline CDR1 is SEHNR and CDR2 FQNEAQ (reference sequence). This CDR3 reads CASSLVAGGFEQYF. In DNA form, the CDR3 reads TGTGCCAGCAGCTTAGTTGCAGGGGGGTTTGAGCAGTACTTC. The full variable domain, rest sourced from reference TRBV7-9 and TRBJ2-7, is DTGVSQNPRHKITKRGQNVTFRCDPISEHNRLYWYRQTLGQGPEFLTYFQNEAQLEKSRLLSDRFSAERPKGSFSTLEIQRTEQGDSAMYLCASSLVAGGFEQYFGPGTRLTVT.

The CDR3 DNA follows: TGTGCCAGCAGTCCCCGACAGGGGTCGGAGTTCTTC. As protein: CASSPRQGSEFF. This chain links TRBV27 with TRBJ2-1, with TRBD1 identical over 8 bases. This CDR3 has 12 residues. V gave up 5 bases and J gave up 14 bases; unmatched junction bases: 8. Germline lookup yields CDR1 MNHEY and CDR2 SMNVEV (reference sequence).

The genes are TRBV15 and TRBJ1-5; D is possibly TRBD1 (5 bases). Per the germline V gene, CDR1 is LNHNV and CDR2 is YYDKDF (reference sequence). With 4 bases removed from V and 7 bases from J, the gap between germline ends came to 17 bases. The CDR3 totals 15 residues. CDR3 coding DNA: TGTGCCACCAGCACAGTTATGGGGGGAGGACAGCCCCAGCATTTT. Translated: CATSTVMGGGQPQHF.

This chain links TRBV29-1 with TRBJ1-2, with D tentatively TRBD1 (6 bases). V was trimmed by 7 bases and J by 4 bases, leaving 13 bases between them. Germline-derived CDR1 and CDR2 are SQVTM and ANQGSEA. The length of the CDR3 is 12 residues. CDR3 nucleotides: TGCAGCGCCCCCGGGGGCAGCTATGGCTACACCTTC. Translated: CSAPGGSYGYTF.

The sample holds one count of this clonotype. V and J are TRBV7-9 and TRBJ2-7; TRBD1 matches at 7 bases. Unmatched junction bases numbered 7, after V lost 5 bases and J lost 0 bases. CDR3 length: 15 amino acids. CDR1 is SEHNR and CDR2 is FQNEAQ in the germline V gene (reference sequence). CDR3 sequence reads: CASSARQGSSYEQYF. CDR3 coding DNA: TGTGCCAGCAGCGCCCGACAGGGATCCTCCTACGAGCAGTACTTC.

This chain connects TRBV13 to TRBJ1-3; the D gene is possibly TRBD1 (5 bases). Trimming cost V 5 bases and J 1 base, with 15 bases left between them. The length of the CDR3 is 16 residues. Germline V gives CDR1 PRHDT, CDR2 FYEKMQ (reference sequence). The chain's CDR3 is CASSVSSEGSGNTIYF. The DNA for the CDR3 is TGTGCCAGCAGCGTAAGCAGCGAGGGGTCTGGAAACACCATATATTTT.

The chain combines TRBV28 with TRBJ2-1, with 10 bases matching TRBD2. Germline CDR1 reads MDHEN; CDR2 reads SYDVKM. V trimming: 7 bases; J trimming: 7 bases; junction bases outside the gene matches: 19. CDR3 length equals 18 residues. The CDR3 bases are TGTGCCAGCAACTCCCCCTCGCGCTGGAGCGGGAGGGCAAATGAGCAGTTCTTC. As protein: CASNSPSRWSGRANEQFF.

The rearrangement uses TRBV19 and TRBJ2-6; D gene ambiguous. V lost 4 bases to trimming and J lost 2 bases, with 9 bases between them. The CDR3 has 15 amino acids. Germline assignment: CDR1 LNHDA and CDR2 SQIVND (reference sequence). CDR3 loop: CASSTTSAGANVLTF. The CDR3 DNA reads TGTGCCAGTAGTACTACATCTGCTGGGGCCAACGTCCTGACTTTC.